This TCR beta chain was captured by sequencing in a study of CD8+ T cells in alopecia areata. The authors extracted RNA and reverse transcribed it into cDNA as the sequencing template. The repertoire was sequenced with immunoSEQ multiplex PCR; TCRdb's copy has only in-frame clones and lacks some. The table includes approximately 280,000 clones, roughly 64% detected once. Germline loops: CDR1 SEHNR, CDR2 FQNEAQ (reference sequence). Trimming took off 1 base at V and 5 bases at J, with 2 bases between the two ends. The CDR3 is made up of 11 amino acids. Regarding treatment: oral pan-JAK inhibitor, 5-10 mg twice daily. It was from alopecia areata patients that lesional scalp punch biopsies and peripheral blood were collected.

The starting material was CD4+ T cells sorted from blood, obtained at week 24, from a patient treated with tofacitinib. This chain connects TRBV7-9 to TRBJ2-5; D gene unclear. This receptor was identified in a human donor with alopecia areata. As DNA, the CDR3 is TGTGCCAGCAGCTTAGACGAGACCCAGTACTTC. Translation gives CASSLDETQYF.